This T cell receptor (beta chain) stems from a study of T-cell memory formation after mild COVID-19 (dated by TCRdb to the early 2020s). Regarding the research as a whole: Most TCR sequence clusters were specific to one of the two donors. In a couple of donors, T-cell clones that expanded and contracted after mild COVID-19 were followed by sequencing TCRalpha and TCRbeta repertoires longitudinally. Two young, previously healthy adult volunteers made up the cohort, one male and one female. Paper-wide results and their limitations: Only two mild cases were covered in the study, and larger cohorts including severe cases with pre-infection samples were considered necessary. Clones that contracted from day 15 to 85 showed balanced CD4/CD8 phenotypes, whereas a second wave of clones that expanded from day 15 to 37 leaned towards CD4+. Whether the second-wave clones peaking on day 37 were SARS-CoV-2 specific was not confirmed. Some responding clones were detected in pre-infection memory, suggesting pre-existing cross-reactive memory T cells joined the SARS-CoV-2 response. Contracting CD4+ clones were found mainly in CM and EM memory subsets, while CD8+ clones were enriched in EMRA.

TCRdb lists the instrument as Illumina NovaSeq 6000. cDNA libraries for TCRalpha and TCRbeta were prepared by 5'RACE using constant-segment primers, with sample barcodes and unique molecular identifiers added. Trizol reagent was used to extract RNA from every sample. Libraries were amplified in two PCR steps, with a second sample barcode and Illumina TruSeq adapters added in the second step. Libraries were sequenced on an Illumina NovaSeq with 2 x 150 bp paired-end reads. For the original study's pipeline: Reads were demultiplexed and collapsed into UMI-guided consensus sequences with migec v1.2.7. Using mixcr v2.1.11, UMI consensuses were aligned to TRA and TRB V and J templates and then assembled into clonotypes. A clonotype was counted as expanded or contracted only if both edgeR and NoisET called the change significant, with noise models trained on biological replicates. For edgeR calls, a false discovery rate-adjusted p below 0.01 and a log2 fold-change threshold of 1 were applied. As an exploratory analysis of dynamics, PCA with hierarchical clustering was applied to max-normalized trajectories of the 1000 most abundant clonotypes. The CD4 or CD8 phenotype of responding clones was assigned using the separately sequenced CD4+ and CD8+ repertoires. The public reads were run again by TCRdb, first through fastp at Q25 and then through MiXCR, and only productive beta chains were kept. Rows with one shared CDR3 protein collapse into an entry with the most common genes and DNA. Clone size and V and J calls follow TCRdb, not the original study. This sample holds 200,000 or so distinct CDR3 sequences; around 9.1% were observed only once. Together, the top ten hold 3.5% of the sample.

From its cysteine to its phenylalanine, the CDR3 spans 15 amino acids. The retained sequence is limited to the CDR3, 45 bases, with the frame set at the first base. The germline V and J ends show losses of 2 bases and 4 bases respectively, and no gene match explains 7 bases of the junction. CDR1 and CDR2 were assigned from the germline V gene as MNHEY and SVGEGT. In the case of this clonotype: Its antigen is currently not known. Qualities for individual bases were not recorded, and no much larger clone is one base off.

Ficoll-Paque density gradient centrifugation was the method used to isolate PBMCs. The sample comprised PBMCs or a T cell subset sorted from them (not recorded which). This chain is built from TRBV6-2 or TRBV6-3 and TRBJ2-7; 8 bases in the junction line up with TRBD2. The receptor's source is a young man who had mild COVID-19 (a few samples of this study predate the infection). The sample titles of this study are shuffled in the database, so cell type and time point are left out; the donor was told from shared clones. CDR3 loop: CASSYLWGLGYEQYF. In nucleotide form, the sequence is TGTGCCAGCAGTTACCTATGGGGACTAGGATACGAGCAGTACTTC.